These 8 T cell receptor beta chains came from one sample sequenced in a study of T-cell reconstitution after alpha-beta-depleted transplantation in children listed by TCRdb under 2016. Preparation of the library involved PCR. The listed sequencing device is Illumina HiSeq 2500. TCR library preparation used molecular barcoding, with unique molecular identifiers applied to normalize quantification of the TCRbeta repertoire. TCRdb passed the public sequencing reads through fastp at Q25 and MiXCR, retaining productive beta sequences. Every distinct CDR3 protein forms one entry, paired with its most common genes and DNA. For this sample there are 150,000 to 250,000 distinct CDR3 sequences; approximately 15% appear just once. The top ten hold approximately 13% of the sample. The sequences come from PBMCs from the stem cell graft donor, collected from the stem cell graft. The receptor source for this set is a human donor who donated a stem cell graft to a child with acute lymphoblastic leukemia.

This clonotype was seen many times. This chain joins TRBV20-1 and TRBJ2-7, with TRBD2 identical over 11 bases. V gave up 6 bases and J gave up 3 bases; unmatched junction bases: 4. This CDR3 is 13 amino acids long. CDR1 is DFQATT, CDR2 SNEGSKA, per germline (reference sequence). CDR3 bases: TGCAGTGCGAAGGGACTAGCGGACTACGAGCAGTACTTC. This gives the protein CSAKGLADYEQYF.

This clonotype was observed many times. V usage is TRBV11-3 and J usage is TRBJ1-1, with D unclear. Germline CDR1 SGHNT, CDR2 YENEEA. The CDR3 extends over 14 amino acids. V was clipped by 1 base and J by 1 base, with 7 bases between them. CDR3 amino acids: CASSLGHANTEAFF. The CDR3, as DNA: TGTGCCAGCAGCTTAGGACACGCGAACACTGAAGCTTTCTTT.

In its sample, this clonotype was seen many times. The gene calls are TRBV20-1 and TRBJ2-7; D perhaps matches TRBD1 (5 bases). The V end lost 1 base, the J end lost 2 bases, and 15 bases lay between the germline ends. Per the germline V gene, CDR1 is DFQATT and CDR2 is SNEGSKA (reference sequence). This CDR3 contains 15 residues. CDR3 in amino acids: CSARVPQQGTYEQYF. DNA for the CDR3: TGCAGTGCTAGAGTTCCCCAGCAGGGTACCTACGAGCAGTACTTC.

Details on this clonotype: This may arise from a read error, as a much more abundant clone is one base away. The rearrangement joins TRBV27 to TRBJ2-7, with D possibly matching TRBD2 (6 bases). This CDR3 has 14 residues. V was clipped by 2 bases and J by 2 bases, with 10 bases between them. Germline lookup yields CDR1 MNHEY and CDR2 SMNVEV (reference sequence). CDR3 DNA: TGTGCCAGCAGTTTACGTAGCGGAACCTACGAGCAGTACTTC. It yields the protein CASSLRSGTYEQYF.

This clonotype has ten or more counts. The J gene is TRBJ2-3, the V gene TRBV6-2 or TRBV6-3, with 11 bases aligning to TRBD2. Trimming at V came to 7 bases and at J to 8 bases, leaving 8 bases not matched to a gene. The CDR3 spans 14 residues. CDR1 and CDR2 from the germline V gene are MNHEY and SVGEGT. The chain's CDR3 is CASTQLAGDVTQYF. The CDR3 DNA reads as TGTGCCAGCACCCAACTAGCGGGAGATGTTACGCAGTATTTT.

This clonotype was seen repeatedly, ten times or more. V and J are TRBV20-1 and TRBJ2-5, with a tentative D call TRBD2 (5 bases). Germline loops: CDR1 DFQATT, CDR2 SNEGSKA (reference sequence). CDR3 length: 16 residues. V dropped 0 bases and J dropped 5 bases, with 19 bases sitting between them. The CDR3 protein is CSAREVMGVRSETQYF. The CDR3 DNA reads TGCAGTGCTAGAGAGGTGATGGGAGTACGGAGCGAGACCCAGTACTTC.

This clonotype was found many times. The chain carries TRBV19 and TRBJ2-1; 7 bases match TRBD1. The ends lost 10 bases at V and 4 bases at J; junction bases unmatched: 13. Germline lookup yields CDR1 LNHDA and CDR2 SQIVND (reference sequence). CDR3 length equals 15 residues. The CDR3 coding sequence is TGTGCCACCGCGCCTAGGACAGGCGATTACAATGAGCAGTTCTTC. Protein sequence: CATAPRTGDYNEQFF. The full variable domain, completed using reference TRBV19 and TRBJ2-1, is DGGITQSPKYLFRKEGQNVTLSCEQNLNHDAMYWYRQDPGQGLRLIYYSQIVNDFQKGDIAEGYSVSREKKESFPLTVTSAQKNPTAFYLCATAPRTGDYNEQFFGPGTRLTVL.

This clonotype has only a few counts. The CDR3 DNA sequence: TGTGCCTGGAGTAACGTTCCTGAGCAGTTCTTC. Translation gives CAWSNVPEQFF. The chain carries TRBV30 and TRBJ2-1; D is unclear. The CDR3 is 11 residues long. Germline lookup yields CDR1 GTSNPN and CDR2 SVGIG (reference sequence). V dropped 2 bases and J dropped 9 bases, with 8 bases sitting between them.